This entry is about one T cell receptor beta chain. Its antigen is currently unknown. Per germline, CDR1 SQVTM and CDR2 ANQGSEA. CDR3 length equals 16 residues. Trimming took 3 bases from V and 2 from J; bases not matched to a gene: 7. The sample belongs to a study of lymphopenia after photon versus proton radiotherapy. Points from the study as a whole: Proton therapy kept repertoires fairly stable, unlike photons, which gained effector/memory cells.

Sequencing used immunoSEQ multiplex PCR; TCRdb keeps in-frame clones, though not all of them. Here the sample spans about 7,500 clones, 80% to 90% being singletons. The sequence derives from a woman between 65 and 79 years old with pancreatic cancer. The chain links TRBV29-1 to TRBJ2-1; the match to TRBD1 covers 10 bases. The starting material was peripheral blood, obtained from a patient treated with photon-based radiotherapy. The CDR3 reads CSVEGDGTGAYNEQFF. The CDR3 DNA follows: TGCAGCGTTGAGGGTGACGGGACAGGGGCCTACAATGAGCAGTTCTTC.